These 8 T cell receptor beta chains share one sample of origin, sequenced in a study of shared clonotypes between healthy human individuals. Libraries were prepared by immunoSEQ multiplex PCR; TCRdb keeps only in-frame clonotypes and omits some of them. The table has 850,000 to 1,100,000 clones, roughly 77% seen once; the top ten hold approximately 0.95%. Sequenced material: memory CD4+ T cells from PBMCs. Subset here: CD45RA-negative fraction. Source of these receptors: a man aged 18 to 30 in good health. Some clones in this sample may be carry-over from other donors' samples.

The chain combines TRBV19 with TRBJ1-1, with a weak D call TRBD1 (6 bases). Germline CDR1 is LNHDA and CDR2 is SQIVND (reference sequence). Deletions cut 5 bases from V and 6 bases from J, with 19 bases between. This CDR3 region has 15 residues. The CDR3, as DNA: TGTGCCAGTAGTCCCGGGCCCGGGGGCATCGCTGAAGCTTTCTTT. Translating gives CASSPGPGGIAEAFF.

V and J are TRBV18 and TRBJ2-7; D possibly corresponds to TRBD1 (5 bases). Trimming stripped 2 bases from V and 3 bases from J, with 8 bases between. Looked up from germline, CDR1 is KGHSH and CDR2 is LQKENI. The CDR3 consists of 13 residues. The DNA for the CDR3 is TGTGCCAGCTCACCAAACACAGGCTACGAGCAGTACTTC. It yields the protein CASSPNTGYEQYF.

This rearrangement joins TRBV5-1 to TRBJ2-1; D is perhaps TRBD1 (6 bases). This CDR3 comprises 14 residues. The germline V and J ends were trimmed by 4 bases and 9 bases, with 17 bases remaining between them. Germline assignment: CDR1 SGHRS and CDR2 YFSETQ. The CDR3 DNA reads TGCGCCAGCAGCGCGGCAGGTCTAGGGGGTGAGCAGTTCTTC. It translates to CASSAAGLGGEQFF.

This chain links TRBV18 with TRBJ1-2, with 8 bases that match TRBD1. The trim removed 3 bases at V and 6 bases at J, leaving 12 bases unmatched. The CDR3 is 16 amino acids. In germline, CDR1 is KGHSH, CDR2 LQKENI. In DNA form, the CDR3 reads TGTGCCAGCTCACCTCACCCCGACAGGGGAGTAGATGGCTACACCTTC. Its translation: CASSPHPDRGVDGYTF.

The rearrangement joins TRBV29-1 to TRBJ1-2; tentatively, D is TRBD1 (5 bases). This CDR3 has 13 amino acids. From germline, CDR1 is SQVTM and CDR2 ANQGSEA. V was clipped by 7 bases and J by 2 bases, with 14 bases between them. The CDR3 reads CSGRDGRNYGYTF. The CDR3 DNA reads TGCAGCGGCCGGGACGGACGAAACTATGGCTACACCTTC.

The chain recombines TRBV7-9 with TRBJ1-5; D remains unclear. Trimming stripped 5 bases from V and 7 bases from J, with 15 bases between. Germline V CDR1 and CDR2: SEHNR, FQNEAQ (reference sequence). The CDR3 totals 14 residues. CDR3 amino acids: CASSADLAGQPQHF. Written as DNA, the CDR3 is TGTGCCAGCAGCGCCGATCTGGCGGGGCAGCCCCAGCATTTT.

CDR3 DNA sequence: TGCGCCAGCAGCCGGGGTCCCGGGGGGTCGTATAGCAATCAGCCCCAGCATTTT. It encodes CASSRGPGGSYSNQPQHF. The gene calls are TRBV5-1 and TRBJ1-5, with D perhaps matching TRBD1 (5 bases). Trimming left V 4 bases short and J 0 bases short, with 20 bases between. This CDR3 region has 18 residues. Germline-derived CDR1 and CDR2 are SGHRS and YFSETQ.

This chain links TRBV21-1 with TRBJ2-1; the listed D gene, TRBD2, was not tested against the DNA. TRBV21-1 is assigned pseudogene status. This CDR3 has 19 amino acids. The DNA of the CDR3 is TGTGCCATCCTCCTGCCTGGGACTAGCGGGAGGGCCCTCTACAATGAGCAGTTCTTC. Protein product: CAILLPGTSGRALYNEQFF.